This T cell receptor (beta chain) originates from a study of blood T cells in healthy people across ages. General study points: A roughly linear age-dependent decrease characterized TCR beta diversity per million T cells.

Sample-barcoded 5' priming and a J-beta primer mix drove a second PCR of roughly 7 to 11 cycles. TCRdb recomputed calls from the 5' RACE reads with MiXCR, one row per CDR3 protein. The sample has over 950,000 distinct CDR3 sequences; roughly 51% are singletons. A note on this clonotype: Its antigen is undetermined.

The CDR3 spans 17 residues. Per germline, CDR1 SQVTM and CDR2 ANQGSEA. Deletions cut 7 bases from V and 1 base from J, with 23 bases between. This chain connects TRBV29-1 to TRBJ2-4, with D tentatively TRBD1 or TRBD2 (5 bases each). The origin of this receptor is a woman aged 60-75 years in good health. The sequenced material came from blood. The CDR3 DNA follows: TGCAGCGCGTCGGGACCCTTTCACGGTGGGGCCAAAAACATTCAGTACTTC. Amino acid sequence: CSASGPFHGGAKNIQYF.